These 2 T cell receptor beta chains were all obtained from the same sample, sequenced in a study of regulatory T cells in long-lasting Graves disease (dated by TCRdb to about 2021). The sample's time point, from its label and the paper: persistent/refractory GD, antithyroid drugs over 5 years with positive TRAb. For both TCR sequencing and RNA sequencing, RNA was extracted from PBMCs using TRIzol. The method was multiplex PCR. Sequenced on an Illumina HiSeq 4000. To build TCR beta libraries, CDR3 regions were amplified by Arm-PCR using iRepertoire HTBI primers. TCRdb's own reprocessing of the public reads used fastp at Q25 and MiXCR and kept productive beta chains. Records with the same CDR3 protein are collapsed into one entry carrying the most frequent genes and DNA. The sample contains 350,000 to 450,000 distinct CDR3 sequences, roughly 20% of them found a single time. The ten largest make up about 20% of the sample.

The source was peripheral blood mononuclear cells (PBMCs), collected when the disease was refractory, from a patient treated with antithyroid drugs. These receptor sequences come from a female donor with Graves disease.

CDR3 amino acids: CASRRVKADTQYF. DNA for the CDR3: TGTGCCAGCAGGAGGGTAAAGGCAGATACGCAGTATTTT. The chain is built from TRBV2 and TRBJ2-3; TRBD2 is a possible D gene (5 bases). CDR1 is SNHLY, CDR2 FYNNEI, per germline. The CDR3 loop spans 13 amino acids. Between the trimmed V and J ends, which lost 6 bases and 4 bases, there was a span of 11 bases.

This clonotype was found a few times. The gene calls are TRBV7-9 and TRBJ1-2; D may be TRBD1 (5 bases). Germline V gene lookup returns CDR1 SEHNR and CDR2 FQNEAQ (reference sequence). This CDR3 comprises 14 residues. The V gene lost 1 base and the J gene lost 5 bases, with 11 bases spanning the gap. The CDR3 DNA follows: TGTGCCAGCAGCTTAGGACCCGGGGGATATGGCTACACCTTC. This translates into CASSLGPGGYGYTF.